This T cell receptor beta chain was retrieved from a study of post-analysis software for immune sequencing data. Study-wide context: Courses of disease covered relapsing-remitting, secondary progressive and progressive-relapsing multiple sclerosis. Findings and limits, study-wide: Among multiple sclerosis patients, normalized Chao1 diversity was significantly below that of controls. The study found TRBV5-6, TRBV5-1 and TRBV20-1 among a handful of TRBV segments more frequent in patients than controls. When the samples were clustered directly with F measure, those that had been prepared in the same batch showed strong co-clustering.

There are a few counts of this clonotype. The antigen remains undetermined. J lost 3 bases, V lost 7 bases, and 6 bases had no gene match. CDR1 is MDHEN, CDR2 SYDVKM, per germline. This CDR3 contains 14 residues. cDNA libraries for TCR beta contained unique molecular identifiers. Yield was roughly 0.5 million cDNA molecules from 1 to 10 million T cells. TCRdb passed the PCR reads through MiXCR, listing each CDR3 protein once. The sample has roughly 730,000 distinct CDR3 sequences; 30% are singletons. The source is a girl aged 5 to 17 with multiple sclerosis. The V gene is TRBV28, the J gene TRBJ2-7; TRBD1 agrees at 10 bases. The sequenced material came from blood. Here the CDR3 reads CASNVGQGVYEQYF. CDR3 DNA: TGTGCCAGCAATGTTGGACAGGGGGTCTACGAGCAGTACTTC.